This entry concerns a single TCR beta chain. Its cognate antigen is unknown. Both iRepertoire HTBI primers and Arm-PCR of CDR3 regions were used to build the TCR beta libraries. Via MiXCR, TCRdb re-called the multiplex PCR reads, giving one row per CDR3 protein. The sample holds under 700,000 distinct CDR3 sequences; 15% to 20% are singletons and the top ten take approximately 25%. This entry is derived from a study of regulatory T cells in long-lasting Graves disease. Study observations and caveats: Repertoires from persistent disease leaned toward TRBV28, TRBJ1-2 and TRBJ2-5.

Time point reported: newly diagnosed GD, antithyroid drugs for less than 3 months. PBMC-derived RNA was used for the TCR library. The CDR3 runs 15 residues. Germline lookup yields CDR1 LGHDT and CDR2 YNNKEL (reference sequence). The junction had 7 bases not matched to a gene; V was cut back by 4 bases and J by 6 bases. These data were also filed under a second study, of T cells in Graves' hyperthyroidism and ophthalmopathy.

The receptor's source is a woman between 40 and 65 years old with Graves disease. This chain joins TRBV3-1 and TRBJ1-5; 9 bases are a match to TRBD1. The sample was peripheral blood mononuclear cells (PBMCs), taken at new diagnosis, from a patient treated with antithyroid drugs. As DNA, the CDR3 is TGTGCCAGCAGCCGGGGACAGGGTGGTGGTCAGCCCCAGCATTTT. Its translation: CASSRGQGGGQPQHF.